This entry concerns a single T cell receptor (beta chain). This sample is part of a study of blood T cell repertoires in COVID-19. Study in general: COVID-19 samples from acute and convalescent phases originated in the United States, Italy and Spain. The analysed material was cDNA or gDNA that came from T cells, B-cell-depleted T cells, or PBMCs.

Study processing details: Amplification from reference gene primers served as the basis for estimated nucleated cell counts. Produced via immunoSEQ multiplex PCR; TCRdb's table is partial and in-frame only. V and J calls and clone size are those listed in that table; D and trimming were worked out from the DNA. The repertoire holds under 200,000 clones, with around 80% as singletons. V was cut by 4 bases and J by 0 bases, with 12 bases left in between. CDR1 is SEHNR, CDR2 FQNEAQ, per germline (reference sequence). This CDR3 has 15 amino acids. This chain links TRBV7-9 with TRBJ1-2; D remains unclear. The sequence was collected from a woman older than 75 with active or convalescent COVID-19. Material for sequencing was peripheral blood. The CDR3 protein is CASSSPGISNYGYTF. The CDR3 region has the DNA TGTGCCAGCAGCTCGCCCGGGATTTCTAACTATGGCTACACCTTC. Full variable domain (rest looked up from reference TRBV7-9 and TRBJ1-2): DTGVSQNPRHKITKRGQNVTFRCDPISEHNRLYWYRQTLGQGPEFLTYFQNEAQLEKSRLLSDRFSAERPKGSFSTLEIQRTEQGDSAMYLCASSSPGISNYGYTFGSGTRLTVV.